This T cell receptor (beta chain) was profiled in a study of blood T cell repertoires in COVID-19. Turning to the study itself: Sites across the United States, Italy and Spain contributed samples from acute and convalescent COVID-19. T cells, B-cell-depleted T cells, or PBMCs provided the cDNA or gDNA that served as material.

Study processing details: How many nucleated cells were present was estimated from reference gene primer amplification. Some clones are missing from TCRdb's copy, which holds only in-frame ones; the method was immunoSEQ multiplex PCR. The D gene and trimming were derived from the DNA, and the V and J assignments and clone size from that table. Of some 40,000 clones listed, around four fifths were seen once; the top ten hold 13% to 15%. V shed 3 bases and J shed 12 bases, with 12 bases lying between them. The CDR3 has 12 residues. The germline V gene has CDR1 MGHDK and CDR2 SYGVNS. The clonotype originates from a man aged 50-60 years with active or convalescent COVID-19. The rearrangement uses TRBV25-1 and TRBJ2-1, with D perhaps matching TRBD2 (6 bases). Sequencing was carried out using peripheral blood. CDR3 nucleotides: TGTGCCAGCAGTGAGACGGGGGAGAGGCAGTTCTTC. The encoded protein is CASSETGERQFF.